This TCR beta chain was profiled in a study of blood T cell repertoires in COVID-19. On the study more broadly: The United States, Italy and Spain supplied acute and convalescent COVID-19 samples. The analysed material was cDNA or gDNA that came from T cells, B-cell-depleted T cells, or PBMCs.

Per the original methods: Amplification of reference gene primers provided the estimated nucleated cell counts. Produced via immunoSEQ multiplex PCR; TCRdb's table is partial and in-frame only. V and J calls plus clone size are reproduced from that table; the DNA served to infer D and trimming. This table holds roughly 60,000 clones, roughly four fifths found once. This clone has just a few counts. Patients from Seattle were sampled longitudinally, starting during active infection. The receptor's source is a man older than 75 with COVID-19, enrolled during active disease. Material for sequencing was peripheral blood.

The CDR3 region has the DNA TGTGCCAGCAGCCGGGACAGGGGGACCGGGGAGCTGTTTTTT. Translation gives CASSRDRGTGELFF. The chain has TRBV6-5 and TRBJ2-2; 11 bases line up with TRBD1. Germline V lookup: CDR1 MNHEY, CDR2 SVGAGI. J was trimmed by 5 bases and V by 6 bases; bases with no gene match: 2. The length of the CDR3 is 14 residues.